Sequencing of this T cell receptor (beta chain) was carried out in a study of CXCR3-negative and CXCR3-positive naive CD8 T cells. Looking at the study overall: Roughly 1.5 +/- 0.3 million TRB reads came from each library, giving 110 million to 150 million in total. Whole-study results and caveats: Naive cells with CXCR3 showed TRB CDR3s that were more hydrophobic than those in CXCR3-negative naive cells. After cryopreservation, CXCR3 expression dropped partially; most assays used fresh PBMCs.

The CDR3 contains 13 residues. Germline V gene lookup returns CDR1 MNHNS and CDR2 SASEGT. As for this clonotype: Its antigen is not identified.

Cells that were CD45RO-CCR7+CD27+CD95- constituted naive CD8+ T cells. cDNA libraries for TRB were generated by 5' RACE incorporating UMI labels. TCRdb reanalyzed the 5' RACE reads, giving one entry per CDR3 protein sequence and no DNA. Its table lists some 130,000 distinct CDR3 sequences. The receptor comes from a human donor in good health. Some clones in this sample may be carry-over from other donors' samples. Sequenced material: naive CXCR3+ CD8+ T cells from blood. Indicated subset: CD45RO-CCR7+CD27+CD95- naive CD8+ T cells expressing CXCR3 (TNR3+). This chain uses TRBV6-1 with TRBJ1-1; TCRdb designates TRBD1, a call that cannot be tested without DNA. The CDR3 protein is CASSDRENTEAFF.